This TCR beta chain comes out of a study of somatic mutations in cytotoxic T cells in rheumatoid arthritis. In the study overall: Selected T-cell populations stained with V beta antibodies were isolated by flow sorting to nearly 100% purity; these included V beta1+ cells subjected to TCRB sequencing.

Generated by immunoSEQ multiplex PCR, the TCRdb table keeps only in-frame clones and is missing some. This sample carries around 21,000 clones, 78% of them seen once, and the ten largest clones take approximately 10%. Germline assignment: CDR1 LGHNA and CDR2 YSLEER. Trimming took off 0 bases at V and 0 bases at J, with 8 bases between the two ends. The CDR3 contains 15 residues. V and J are TRBV4-3 and TRBJ1-1; D remains ambiguous. This TCR was recovered from an adult with rheumatoid arthritis. The sample taken for sequencing was CD8+ T cells sorted from blood. The CDR3 sequence is CASSQDTAMNTEAFF. CDR3 DNA sequence: TGCGCCAGCAGCCAAGATACAGCCATGAACACTGAAGCTTTCTTT.